The 28 T cell receptor beta chains given below trace back to one sample, sequenced in a study of cytomegalovirus exposure and HLA in healthy donors. PCR primers comprised 60 Vbeta and 13 Jbeta primers. The repertoire was sequenced with immunoSEQ multiplex PCR; TCRdb's copy has only in-frame clones and lacks some. The data contain about 150,000 clones, approximately 71% of them seen just once; the ten biggest clones take up 2% to 2.5%. The sequenced sample consisted of PBMCs. These receptors came from a man aged 30-40 years in good health and CMV-seronegative.

The chain employs TRBV10-3 and TRBJ2-3; D gene ambiguous. The CDR3 is 15 residues long. Germline loops: CDR1 ENHRY, CDR2 SYGVKD. V shed 4 bases and J shed 2 bases, with 13 bases lying between them. CDR3: CAISGLAATTDTQYF. The DNA of the CDR3 is TGTGCCATCAGTGGGCTTGCGGCTACCACAGATACGCAGTATTTT.

In its sample, this clone was seen a few times. This chain links TRBV27 with TRBJ2-3, with 11 bases matching TRBD2. After removal of 5 bases from V and 5 bases from J, the junction contained 6 bases not matched to a gene. CDR1 and CDR2 (germline): MNHEY, SMNVEV (reference sequence). CDR3 length equals 15 residues. The CDR3 nucleotides are TGTGCCAGCAGTCCGACTAGCGGGACGGGAGATACGCAGTATTTT. It specifies CASSPTSGTGDTQYF.

In DNA, the CDR3 is TGTGCCAGCAGCTTAGAATCCGGGACAGGGGGCTACGAGCAGTACTTC. Residues: CASSLESGTGGYEQYF. The chain uses TRBV11-2 and TRBJ2-7; TRBD1 aligns across 11 bases. J gave up 3 bases and V 0 bases, and 4 bases lay outside the gene matches. The CDR3 runs 16 residues. Per the germline V gene, CDR1 is SGHAT and CDR2 is FQNNGV.

CDR3 loop: CASSPRTGSTGANVLTF. The CDR3 bases are TGTGCCAGCAGCCCGAGGACAGGGTCTACTGGGGCCAACGTCCTGACTTTC. The rearrangement joins TRBV7-3 to TRBJ2-6; 8 bases align to TRBD1. The CDR3 runs 17 residues. Unmatched junction bases numbered 8, after V lost 5 bases and J lost 2 bases. Germline CDR1 SGHTA, CDR2 FQGTGA. The full variable domain, rest sourced from reference TRBV7-3 and TRBJ2-6, is GAGVSQTPSNKVTEKGKYVELRCDPISGHTALYWYRQSLGQGPEFLIYFQGTGAADDSGLPNDRFFAVRPEGSVSTLKIQRTERGDSAVYLCASSPRTGSTGANVLTFGAGSRLTVL.

The gene calls are TRBV11-2 and TRBJ2-7; the match to TRBD2 covers 7 bases. J lost 2 bases, V lost 5 bases, and 6 bases had no gene match. The CDR3 runs 14 residues. Per germline, CDR1 SGHAT and CDR2 FQNNGV. The CDR3 DNA follows: TGTGCCAGCAGCATTGGGACTAATCCCTACGAGCAGTACTTC. Residues: CASSIGTNPYEQYF.

V gene TRBV6-5 combines with J gene TRBJ2-7, with D perhaps TRBD1 (5 bases). The CDR3 has 13 residues. V shed 2 bases and J shed 5 bases, with 10 bases lying between them. Looked up from germline, CDR1 is MNHEY and CDR2 is SVGAGI. CDR3 protein: CASSYGPGNEQYF. In DNA form, the CDR3 reads TGTGCCAGCAGTTACGGGCCAGGGAACGAGCAGTACTTC.

This clone was seen a handful of times. The chain employs TRBV6-1 and TRBJ1-2; the match to TRBD1 covers 8 bases. The CDR3 has 16 residues. The germline CDR1 and CDR2 sequences are MNHNS and SASEGT. Germline trimming cut 0 bases from V and 4 bases from J; bases unmatched to any gene: 7. The DNA for the CDR3 is TGTGCCAGCAGTGAAGCGTCGTGGACAGGGTCCTATGGCTACACCTTC. Amino acids: CASSEASWTGSYGYTF.

The chain carries TRBV9 and TRBJ2-1, with D perhaps TRBD2 (6 bases). CDR1 SGDLS and CDR2 YYNGEE come from the germline V gene. The V and J ends lost 3 bases and 5 bases respectively, with 18 bases between them. The CDR3 sequence is 16 residues long. DNA for the CDR3: TGTGCCAGCAGCGCCTACCGGGGGAGAGGTCACAATGAGCAGTTCTTC. Translating gives CASSAYRGRGHNEQFF.

The rearrangement uses TRBV5-8 and TRBJ2-7, with D possibly being TRBD2 (5 bases). This CDR3 spans 15 amino acids. V was clipped by 2 bases and J by 0 bases, with 12 bases between them. CDR1 and CDR2 (germline): SGHTS, YDEGEE. CDR3: CASSFMASSSYEQYF. In DNA, the CDR3 is TGTGCCAGCAGCTTCATGGCTAGCTCCTCCTACGAGCAGTACTTC.

This clone occurred once. V and J are TRBV5-4 and TRBJ2-7, with 11 bases identical to TRBD2. The CDR3 contains 16 residues. The V and J ends lost 3 bases and 4 bases, in that order; junction bases with no gene match: 9. From germline, CDR1 is SGHNT and CDR2 YYREEE (reference sequence). The CDR3 nucleotides read TGTGCCAGCAGCTCTAATTTAGCGGGAGGGTTTTACGAGCAGTACTTC. Translated: CASSSNLAGGFYEQYF.

This chain joins TRBV27 and TRBJ2-7, with a weak D call TRBD1 (6 bases). This CDR3 has 14 amino acids. Germline V CDR1 and CDR2: MNHEY, SMNVEV (reference sequence). The germline V and J ends were trimmed by 6 bases and 7 bases, with 19 bases remaining between them. CDR3 in DNA: TGTGCCAGCAGCTTTTCCGGGACATTCCTTGAGCAGTACTTC. Translating gives CASSFSGTFLEQYF.

The chain uses TRBV5-1 and TRBJ2-7, with 12 bases that match TRBD1. Germline CDR1 and CDR2: SGHRS and YFSETQ. This CDR3 contains 16 residues. J gave up 7 bases and V 4 bases, and 12 bases lay outside the gene matches. CDR3 coding DNA: TGCGCCAGCAGCGCCTATCCGGGACAGGGGGCGGAGGAGCAGTACTTC. This sequence encodes CASSAYPGQGAEEQYF.

This chain connects TRBV29-1 to TRBJ1-2; TRBD1 is a possible D gene (5 bases). Trimming took 6 bases from V and 10 from J, leaving 21 bases between them. The CDR3 contains 13 residues. CDR1 is SQVTM, CDR2 ANQGSEA, per germline. The CDR3 bases are TGCAGCGTCACCTATACAGGCTTCTCCGACTACACCTTC. It specifies CSVTYTGFSDYTF.

The CDR3 sequence is CASSLRDSTEAFF. The DNA for the CDR3 is TGTGCCAGCAGCCTCAGGGATAGCACTGAAGCTTTCTTT. The V and J genes are TRBV6-5 and TRBJ1-1; tentative D call: TRBD1 (5 bases). The CDR3 is made up of 13 amino acids. CDR1 and CDR2 from the germline V gene are MNHEY and SVGAGI. Between the trimmed V and J ends, which lost 6 bases and 4 bases, there was a span of 12 bases.

This clone was counted between two and nine times. This rearrangement joins TRBV28 to TRBJ1-1, with a weak D call TRBD1 (6 bases). V was cut by 6 bases and J by 2 bases, with 10 bases left in between. CDR3 length equals 13 residues. Germline loops: CDR1 MDHEN, CDR2 SYDVKM. In nucleotides, the CDR3 is TGTGCCAGCAGGCGGACAGCCAACACTGAAGCTTTCTTT. Its protein is CASRRTANTEAFF. Filled out from reference TRBV28 and TRBJ1-1, the complete variable domain reads DVKVTQSSRYLVKRTGEKVFLECVQDMDHENMFWYRQDPGLGLRLIYFSYDVKMKEKGDIPEGYSVSREKKERFSLILESASTNQTSMYLCASRRTANTEAFFGQGTRLTVV.

The V and J genes are TRBV7-2 and TRBJ1-5; D call uncertain. Trimming removed 3 bases from V and 3 bases from J, with 12 bases in between. The germline gives CDR1 SGHTA, CDR2 FQGNSA. CDR3 length: 15 amino acids. CDR3 residues: CASSFVGGANQPQHF. CDR3 DNA sequence: TGTGCCAGCAGCTTCGTCGGAGGCGCCAATCAGCCCCAGCATTTT.

The V and J genes are TRBV9 and TRBJ2-5; 7 nucleotides align to TRBD1. Losses at the gene ends were 3 bases for V and 5 bases for J; bases not matched to a gene: 13. Germline V gene sequence: CDR1 SGDLS, CDR2 YYNGEE. The CDR3 covers 16 residues. CDR3 coding DNA: TGTGCCAGCAGCGGGGGACAGATTCTTCCGGGGGAGACCCAGTACTTC. Protein: CASSGGQILPGETQYF. Full variable domain (outside the CDR3, taken from reference TRBV9 and TRBJ2-5): DSGVTQTPKHLITATGQRVTLRCSPRSGDLSVYWYQQSLDQGLQFLIQYYNGEERAKGNILERFSAQQFPDLHSELNLSSLELGDSALYFCASSGGQILPGETQYFGPGTRLLVL.

This chain joins TRBV28 and TRBJ2-7; perhaps TRBD2 as D (5 bases). CDR3 length: 13 residues. Trimming stripped 8 bases from V and 2 bases from J, with 13 bases between. Germline CDR1 MDHEN, CDR2 SYDVKM. For the CDR3, the DNA is TGTGCCAGCTCCTGGACTGAAACCTACGAGCAGTACTTC. Translation: CASSWTETYEQYF.

The chain has TRBV10-2 and TRBJ1-1; tentatively, D is TRBD1 (6 bases). This CDR3 comprises 13 residues. Germline V CDR1 and CDR2: WSHSY, SAAADI. V was trimmed by 7 bases and J by 10 bases, leaving 19 bases between them. The CDR3 loop is CASTKRAGDRAFF. Written as DNA, the CDR3 is TGCGCCAGCACCAAAAGGGCAGGGGATAGAGCTTTCTTT.

This sequence joins TRBV7-3 and TRBJ2-3; 10 bases match TRBD1. With 3 bases clipped from V and 4 bases from J, the junction kept 1 base outside the gene matches. Per the germline V gene, CDR1 is SGHTA and CDR2 is FQGTGA. There are 14 residues in the CDR3. The CDR3 region is CASSFGQGADTQYF. CDR3 nucleotides: TGTGCCAGCAGCTTCGGACAGGGGGCAGATACGCAGTATTTT.

The chain joins TRBV2 to TRBJ1-3; D is perhaps TRBD1 (6 bases). This CDR3 comprises 18 residues. The V gene's germline CDR1 is SNHLY and CDR2 FYNNEI. The V and J ends lost 1 base and 0 bases respectively, with 16 bases between them. DNA for the CDR3: TGTGCCAGCAGTGAAGTTCCGCAGGGGACCTACTCTGGAAACACCATATATTTT. Its protein is CASSEVPQGTYSGNTIYF.

The rearrangement joins TRBV5-1 to TRBJ2-7, with 9 bases aligning to TRBD2. The CDR3 is made up of 15 amino acids. Per germline, CDR1 SGHRS and CDR2 YFSETQ. V lost 3 bases and J lost 6; bases outside the gene matches: 10. CDR3 DNA sequence: TGCGCCAGCAGCTCCGCCGGACTAGCGTCGGTCGAGCAGTACTTC. Residues: CASSSAGLASVEQYF.

The chain combines TRBV5-1 with TRBJ2-1, with 7 bases lining up with TRBD2. The CDR3 extends over 16 amino acids. V lost 2 bases, J lost 4 bases, and 9 bases stayed unmatched. The germline V gene has CDR1 SGHRS and CDR2 YFSETQ. The chain's CDR3 is CASSFSGQRGYNEQFF. CDR3 DNA sequence: TGCGCCAGCAGCTTTTCCGGGCAGCGGGGTTACAATGAGCAGTTCTTC.

The rearrangement joins TRBV4-2 to TRBJ2-1, with D perhaps matching TRBD2 (6 bases). Germline V gene data show CDR1 as LGHNA and CDR2 as YNFKEQ. Trimming removed 0 bases from V and 8 bases from J, with 20 bases in between. This CDR3 region has 17 residues. The CDR3 region is CASSQDRSGERGYEQFF. The CDR3 region has the DNA TGTGCCAGCAGCCAAGATCGGTCGGGAGAAAGAGGCTATGAGCAGTTCTTC.

This chain joins TRBV5-1 and TRBJ2-5; D possibly corresponds to TRBD2 (6 bases). This CDR3 has 16 residues. V lost 4 bases and J 5 bases, leaving 21 bases between the germline ends. CDR1 is SGHRS and CDR2 is YFSETQ in the germline V gene. The CDR3 protein is CASSPFTGSGGETQYF. The CDR3 DNA sequence: TGCGCCAGCAGCCCCTTTACCGGGTCCGGAGGGGAGACCCAGTACTTC.

The chain has TRBV5-8 and TRBJ2-7, with TRBD2 identical over 7 bases. CDR1 SGHTS and CDR2 YDEGEE come from the germline V gene. The CDR3 runs 14 residues. After removal of 4 bases from V and 6 bases from J, the junction contained 10 bases not matched to a gene. Here the CDR3 DNA reads TGTGCCAGCAGCGGGAGCGGGACGAGGCGCGAGCAGTACTTC. Encoded protein: CASSGSGTRREQYF.

The chain carries TRBV18 and TRBJ2-1; the match to TRBD1 covers 7 bases. J was trimmed by 9 bases and V by 3 bases; bases with no gene match: 11. Germline loops: CDR1 KGHSH, CDR2 LQKENI. This CDR3 has 15 residues. CDR3: CASSPRGHGPGEQFF. The CDR3 DNA follows: TGTGCCAGCTCACCTAGGGGGCATGGTCCAGGTGAGCAGTTCTTC.

This clone was detected only once. This chain connects TRBV9 to TRBJ1-1; D might be TRBD1 (6 bases). CDR3 length: 13 residues. Germline values: CDR1 SGDLS, CDR2 YYNGEE. The V and J ends lost 3 bases and 8 bases respectively, with 14 bases between them. CDR3 DNA: TGTGCCAGCAGCGCACAGGGTGGGGTCGAAGCTTTCTTT. It is translated as CASSAQGGVEAFF.